The 22 T cell receptor beta chains reported below all come from one sample, sequenced in a study of control samples from healthy donors and cancer patients. Profiling relied on immunoSEQ multiplex PCR, and the TCRdb table lists in-frame clones only, not all of them. The data show about 98,000 clones, around 82% seen once. Sequencing was performed on blood. These receptors came from a man aged 60-69 years in good health.

The V and J genes are TRBV2 and TRBJ2-7; D remains unclear. Trimming took off 5 bases at V and 0 bases at J, with 11 bases between the two ends. This CDR3 has 14 amino acids. Germline lookup yields CDR1 SNHLY and CDR2 FYNNEI. The DNA of the CDR3 is TGTGCCAGCAGTCTCCTCCGGGTCTCCTACGAGCAGTACTTC. Encoded protein: CASSLLRVSYEQYF.

The chain couples TRBV13 to TRBJ2-3, with D possibly TRBD1 on 5 matching bases. Germline V gene lookup returns CDR1 PRHDT and CDR2 FYEKMQ (reference sequence). The CDR3 totals 13 residues. The ends were cut back, 2 bases at V and 4 bases at J, with 7 bases in the middle. CDR3 coding DNA: TGTGCCAGCAGCTTAACGACAGCAGATACGCAGTATTTT. Translating gives CASSLTTADTQYF. Full variable domain (outside the CDR3, taken from reference TRBV13 and TRBJ2-3): AAGVIQSPRHLIKEKRETATLKCYPIPRHDTVYWYQQGPGQDPQFLISFYEKMQSDKGSIPDRFSAQQFSDYHSELNMSSLELGDSALYFCASSLTTADTQYFGPGTRLTVL.

The chain carries TRBV30 and TRBJ1-4, with 7 bases that match TRBD1. The CDR3 has 15 amino acids. The J segment lost 7 bases and the V segment lost 1 base, leaving 9 bases of the junction unmatched. Germline values: CDR1 GTSNPN, CDR2 SVGIG (reference sequence). Written as DNA, the CDR3 is TGTGCCTGGAGTGATAACAGGGGAGCAGGTGAAAAACTGTTTTTT. Amino acid sequence: CAWSDNRGAGEKLFF.

The chain uses TRBV18 and TRBJ2-3; D is possibly TRBD1 or TRBD2 (5 bases each). Germline-derived CDR1 and CDR2 are KGHSH and LQKENI. The V end was cut by 5 bases, the J end by 1 base, with 19 bases between. The length of the CDR3 is 17 residues. The CDR3 spells CASSSTRGGARTDTQYF. CDR3 bases: TGTGCCAGCTCAAGCACGAGGGGCGGAGCCCGCACAGATACGCAGTATTTT.

This clone was seen only a few times. The chain uses TRBV2 and TRBJ1-5; no firm D call. Looked up from germline, CDR1 is SNHLY and CDR2 is FYNNEI. The length of the CDR3 is 14 residues. Deletions cut 4 bases from V and 5 bases from J, with 12 bases between. CDR3 sequence reads: CASSALSADQPQHF. CDR3 in DNA: TGTGCCAGCAGTGCCCTGTCGGCTGATCAGCCCCAGCATTTT.

V and J are TRBV10-3 and TRBJ1-1; 7 bases match TRBD1. In germline, CDR1 is ENHRY, CDR2 SYGVKD. V was pared by 4 bases and J by 5 bases, with 7 bases of the junction left unmatched. The CDR3 spans 14 residues. The CDR3 region has the DNA TGTGCCATCAGTGGGGACAGAGAGGCAACTGAAGCTTTCTTT. Residues: CAISGDREATEAFF.

The chain joins TRBV30 to TRBJ2-1; D is perhaps TRBD2 (7 bases). The CDR3 contains 19 residues. Germline loops: CDR1 GTSNPN, CDR2 SVGIG (reference sequence). V lost 5 bases to trimming and J lost 2 bases, with 28 bases between them. This CDR3 is CAWSNPGGSTQVPYNEQFF. CDR3 nucleotides: TGTGCCTGGTCTAACCCGGGGGGCTCCACGCAGGTGCCCTACAATGAGCAGTTCTTC.

V is TRBV29-1 and J is TRBJ2-5, with TRBD2 as a possible D gene (5 bases). Germline CDR1 SQVTM, CDR2 ANQGSEA. This CDR3 is built from 13 residues. Trimming stripped 3 bases from V and 4 bases from J, with 12 bases between. The chain's CDR3 is CSVDGREGETQYF. The DNA for the CDR3 is TGCAGCGTTGACGGGCGCGAGGGAGAGACCCAGTACTTC.

The CDR3 DNA reads as TGTGCCATCAGTGAGGAACAGATCAGCTACGAGCAGTACTTC. As protein: CAISEEQISYEQYF. V usage is TRBV10-3 and J usage is TRBJ2-7; unclear D gene. Germline V gene lookup returns CDR1 ENHRY and CDR2 SYGVKD. This CDR3 is 14 amino acids long. The V end lost 2 bases, the J end lost 3 bases, and 11 bases lay between the germline ends.

The chain links TRBV11-2 to TRBJ1-1; no definite D call. This CDR3 spans 13 amino acids. CDR1 and CDR2 (germline): SGHAT, FQNNGV. Trimming cost V 3 bases and J 3 bases, with 8 bases left between them. The CDR3 loop reads CASSFDSHTEAFF. The DNA of the CDR3 is TGTGCCAGCAGCTTTGATAGTCACACTGAAGCTTTCTTT.

The V call is TRBV3-1 (or the pseudogene TRBV3-2), the J call TRBJ2-2; possible D gene TRBD2, 5 bases. The germline V gene encodes CDR1 LGHDT and CDR2 YNNKEL (reference sequence). The CDR3 has 14 amino acids. V lost 1 base and J 7 bases, leaving 10 bases between the germline ends. CDR3 sequence (DNA): TGTGCCAGCAGCCAAGGGCTAGCAAACGGGGAGCTGTTTTTT. Protein sequence: CASSQGLANGELFF.

The rearrangement joins TRBV19 to TRBJ1-4, with a possible D match to TRBD1 (5 bases). Trimming removed 7 bases at V and 8 bases at J, with 20 bases between. Germline-derived CDR1 and CDR2 are LNHDA and SQIVND (reference sequence). This CDR3 spans 15 amino acids. CDR3 sequence reads: CASTRLGGRWEKLFF. The DNA of the CDR3 is TGTGCCAGTACTCGGCTCGGGGGAAGATGGGAAAAACTGTTTTTT.

The chain carries TRBV6-5 and TRBJ2-3; D unclear. The CDR3 extends over 12 amino acids. Trimming removed 6 bases at V and 7 bases at J, with 11 bases between. Germline values: CDR1 MNHEY, CDR2 SVGAGI. CDR3 sequence: CASSPDRYTQYF. The CDR3 region has the DNA TGTGCCAGCAGCCCCGACCGATATACGCAGTATTTT.

The CDR3: CASRQSTTDTQYF. CDR3 in DNA: TGTGCCAGCAGACAGTCCACCACAGATACGCAGTATTTT. The chain links TRBV12-3 or TRBV12-4 to TRBJ2-3; no clear D. Trimming stripped 6 bases from V and 2 bases from J, with 9 bases between. The CDR3 is 13 amino acids.

The V call is TRBV3-1 (or the pseudogene TRBV3-2), the J call TRBJ2-5; D remains unclear. From germline, CDR1 is LGHDT and CDR2 YNNKEL (reference sequence). With 4 bases removed from V and 1 base from J, the gap between germline ends came to 13 bases. The CDR3 spans 15 residues. In nucleotides, the CDR3 is TGTGCCAGCAGCCCGCCTTGGCCGGGCCAAGAGACCCAGTACTTC. The encoded protein is CASSPPWPGQETQYF.

The V gene is TRBV6-5, the J gene TRBJ1-5; D not certain. This CDR3 spans 13 amino acids. Trimming pared 9 bases from V and 6 bases from J, leaving 15 bases between. In germline, CDR1 is MNHEY, CDR2 SVGAGI. In nucleotides, the CDR3 is TGTGCCAGTCTCACGGAGGCTGGTCAGCCCCAGCATTTT. This translates into CASLTEAGQPQHF.

The rearrangement links TRBV9 to TRBJ2-1; no firm D call. CDR1 and CDR2 from the germline V gene are SGDLS and YYNGEE. The CDR3 contains 14 residues. The germline V and J ends were trimmed by 0 bases and 7 bases, with 11 bases remaining between them. CDR3 region: CASSVGGEGNEQFF. The CDR3 DNA is TGTGCCAGCAGCGTAGGGGGTGAAGGGAATGAGCAGTTCTTC.

This chain links TRBV28 with TRBJ2-5; no reliable D call. The germline gives CDR1 MDHEN, CDR2 SYDVKM. Trimming removed 3 bases from V and 4 bases from J, with 15 bases in between. This CDR3 has 15 residues. CDR3 in DNA: TGTGCCAGCAGTTTTCATTCGGCCACGGGAGAGACCCAGTACTTC. Amino acids: CASSFHSATGETQYF.

This chain connects TRBV6-4 to TRBJ2-3; 10 bases are shared with TRBD2. Germline V gives CDR1 MRHNA, CDR2 SNTAGT. With 4 bases clipped from V and 1 base from J, the junction kept 2 bases outside the gene matches. The CDR3 covers 15 residues. DNA for the CDR3: TGTGCCAGCAGTGCCACTAGCGGGGGCACAGATACGCAGTATTTT. Translated, it gives CASSATSGGTDTQYF.

The V and J genes are TRBV4-1 and TRBJ1-5; the match to TRBD1 covers 7 bases. J lost 2 bases, V lost 2 bases, and 3 bases had no gene match. This CDR3 spans 15 amino acids. Looked up from germline, CDR1 is MGHRA and CDR2 is YSYEKL. CDR3 nucleotides: TGCGCCAGCAGCCAACTAGACAGGGGCAATCAGCCCCAGCATTTT. It translates to CASSQLDRGNQPQHF.

V and J are TRBV4-1 and TRBJ2-7; 13 bases are shared with TRBD2. Germline V CDR1 and CDR2: MGHRA, YSYEKL. The CDR3 runs 17 residues. J lost 5 bases, V lost 3 bases, and 10 bases had no gene match. The CDR3 DNA sequence: TGCGCCAGCAGCCAGGCCGGACAGGGACTAGCGGGAAACGAGCAGTACTTC. It translates to CASSQAGQGLAGNEQYF.

This clone was observed once. The DNA for the CDR3 is TGCAGCGTTGCTGGAAACCAAGAGACCCAGTACTTC. Its translation: CSVAGNQETQYF. The rearrangement links TRBV29-1 to TRBJ2-5; D is unclear. Germline V gives CDR1 SQVTM, CDR2 ANQGSEA. The V and J ends lost 4 bases and 0 bases respectively, with 6 bases between them. The CDR3 has 12 residues.